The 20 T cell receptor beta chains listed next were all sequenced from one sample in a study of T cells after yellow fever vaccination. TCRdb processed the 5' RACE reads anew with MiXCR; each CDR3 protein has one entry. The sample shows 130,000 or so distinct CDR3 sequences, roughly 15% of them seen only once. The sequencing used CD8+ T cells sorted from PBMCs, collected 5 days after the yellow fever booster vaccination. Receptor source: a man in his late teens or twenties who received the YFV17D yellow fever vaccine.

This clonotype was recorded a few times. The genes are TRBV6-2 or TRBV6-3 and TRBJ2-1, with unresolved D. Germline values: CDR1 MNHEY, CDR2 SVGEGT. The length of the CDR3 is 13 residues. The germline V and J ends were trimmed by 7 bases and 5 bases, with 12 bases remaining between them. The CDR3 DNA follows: TGTGCCAGCACCGGCTGGCAGGACAATGAGCAGTTCTTC. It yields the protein CASTGWQDNEQFF.

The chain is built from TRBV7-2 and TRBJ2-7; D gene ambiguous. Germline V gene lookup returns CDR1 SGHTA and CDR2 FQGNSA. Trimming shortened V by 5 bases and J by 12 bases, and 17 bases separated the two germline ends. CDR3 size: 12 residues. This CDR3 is CASSHVRKGRYV. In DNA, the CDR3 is TGTGCCAGCAGCCACGTCAGGAAGGGTCGGTACGTC.

In DNA form, the CDR3 reads TGCAGTGCTAGCCCGACAGACCTCTCCCGGGGAACTGAAGCTTTCTTT. Protein sequence: CSASPTDLSRGTEAFF. J is TRBJ1-1 and V is TRBV20-1; possibly TRBD1 for D (5 bases). Trimming cost V 3 bases and J 5 bases, with 22 bases left between them. The CDR3 spans 16 residues. CDR1 DFQATT and CDR2 SNEGSKA come from the germline V gene (reference sequence).

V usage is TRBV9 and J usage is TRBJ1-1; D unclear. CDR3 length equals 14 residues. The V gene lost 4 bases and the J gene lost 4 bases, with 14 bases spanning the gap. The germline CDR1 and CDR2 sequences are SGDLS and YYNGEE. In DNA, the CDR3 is TGTGCCAGCAGCCCACCCGGATTAGGCACTGAAGCTTTCTTT. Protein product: CASSPPGLGTEAFF.

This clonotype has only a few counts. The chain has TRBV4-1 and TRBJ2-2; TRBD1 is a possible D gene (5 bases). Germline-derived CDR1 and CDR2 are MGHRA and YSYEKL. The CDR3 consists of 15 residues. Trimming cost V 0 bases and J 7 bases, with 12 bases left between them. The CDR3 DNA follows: TGCGCCAGCAGCCAAGAGGGGCTGGCTATCGGGGAGCTGTTTTTT. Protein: CASSQEGLAIGELFF.

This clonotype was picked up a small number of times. This CDR3 reads CASSPGPGENTEAFF. CDR3 bases: TGCGCCAGCAGCCCAGGACCGGGCGAGAACACTGAAGCTTTCTTT. The chain joins TRBV4-1 to TRBJ1-1, with D hard to call. The V gene lost 4 bases and the J gene lost 1 base, with 13 bases spanning the gap. Per germline, CDR1 MGHRA and CDR2 YSYEKL. CDR3 length: 15 amino acids.

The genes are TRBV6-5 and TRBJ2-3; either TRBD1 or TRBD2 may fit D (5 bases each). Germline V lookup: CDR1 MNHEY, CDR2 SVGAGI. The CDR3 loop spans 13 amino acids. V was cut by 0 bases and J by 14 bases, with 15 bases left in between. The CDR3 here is CASSYSKVGVMYF. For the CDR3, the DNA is TGTGCCAGCAGTTACTCGAAGGTGGGGGTTATGTATTTT.

The CDR3 spells CSASPGLSGTDTQYF. The CDR3 coding sequence is TGCAGCGCTTCCCCGGGACTTTCGGGCACAGATACGCAGTATTTT. The chain recombines TRBV29-1 with TRBJ2-3; D may be TRBD2 (6 bases). V was trimmed by 7 bases and J by 1 base, leaving 18 bases between them. The CDR3 contains 15 residues. CDR1 and CDR2 (germline): SQVTM, ANQGSEA.

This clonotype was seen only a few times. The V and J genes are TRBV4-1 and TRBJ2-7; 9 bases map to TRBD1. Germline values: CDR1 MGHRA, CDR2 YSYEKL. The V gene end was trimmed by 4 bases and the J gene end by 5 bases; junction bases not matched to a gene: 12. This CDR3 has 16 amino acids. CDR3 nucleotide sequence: TGCGCCAGCAGCCTAAAAACAGGGGGCGCGGTCCACGAGCAGTACTTC. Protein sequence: CASSLKTGGAVHEQYF.

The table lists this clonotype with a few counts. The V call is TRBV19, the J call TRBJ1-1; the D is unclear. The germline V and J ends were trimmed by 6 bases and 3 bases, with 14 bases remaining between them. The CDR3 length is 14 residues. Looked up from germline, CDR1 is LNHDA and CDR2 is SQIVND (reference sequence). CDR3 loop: CASSARPSDTEAFF. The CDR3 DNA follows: TGTGCCAGTAGCGCCCGCCCCTCGGACACTGAAGCTTTCTTT.

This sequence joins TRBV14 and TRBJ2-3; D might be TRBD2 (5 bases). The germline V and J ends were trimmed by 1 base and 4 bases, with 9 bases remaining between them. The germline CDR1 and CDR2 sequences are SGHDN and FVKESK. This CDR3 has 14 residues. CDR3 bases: TGTGCCAGCAGCCAAGCCCCGCGGGCAGATACGCAGTATTTT. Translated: CASSQAPRADTQYF.

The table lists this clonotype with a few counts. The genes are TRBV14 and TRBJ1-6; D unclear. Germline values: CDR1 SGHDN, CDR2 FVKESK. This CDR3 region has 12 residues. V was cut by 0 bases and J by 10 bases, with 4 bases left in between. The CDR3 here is CASSQDISPLHF. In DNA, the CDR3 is TGTGCCAGCAGCCAAGATATCTCACCCCTCCACTTT.

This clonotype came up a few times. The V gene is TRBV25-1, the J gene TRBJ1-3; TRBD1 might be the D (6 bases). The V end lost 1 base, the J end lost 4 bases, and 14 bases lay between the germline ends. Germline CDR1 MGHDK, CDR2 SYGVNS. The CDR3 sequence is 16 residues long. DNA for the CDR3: TGTGCCAGCAGTGAATTGCCCCCGGGGGCCGGAAACACCATATATTTT. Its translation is CASSELPPGAGNTIYF.

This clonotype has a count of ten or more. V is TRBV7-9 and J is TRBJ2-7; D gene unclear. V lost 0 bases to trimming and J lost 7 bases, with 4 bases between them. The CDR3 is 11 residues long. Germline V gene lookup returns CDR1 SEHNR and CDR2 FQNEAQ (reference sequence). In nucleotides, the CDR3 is TGTGCCAGCAGCTTAGCTCGAGAGCAGTACTTC. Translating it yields CASSLAREQYF.

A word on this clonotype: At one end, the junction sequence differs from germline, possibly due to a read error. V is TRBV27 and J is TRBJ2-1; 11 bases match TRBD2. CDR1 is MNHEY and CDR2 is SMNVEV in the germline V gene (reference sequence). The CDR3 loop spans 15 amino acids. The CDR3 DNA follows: TGTGCTAGCAGCCAACTAGCGGGGGCCTACAATGAGCAGTTCTTC. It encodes CASSQLAGAYNEQFF.

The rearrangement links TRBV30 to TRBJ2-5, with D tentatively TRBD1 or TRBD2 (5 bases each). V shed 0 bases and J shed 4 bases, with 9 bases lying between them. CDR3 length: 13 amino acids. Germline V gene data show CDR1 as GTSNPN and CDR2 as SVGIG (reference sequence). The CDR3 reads CAWSVGAGETQYF. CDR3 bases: TGTGCCTGGAGTGTCGGGGCGGGAGAGACCCAGTACTTC.

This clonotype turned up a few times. The CDR3 loop is CASSLHGTSRGNQPQHF. The CDR3 DNA is TGTGCCAGCAGTCTCCATGGCACCTCACGGGGCAATCAGCCCCAGCATTTT. The chain has TRBV6-2 or TRBV6-3 and TRBJ1-5; D is unresolved. The CDR3 consists of 17 residues. Trimming removed 5 bases from V and 2 bases from J, with 19 bases in between. From germline, CDR1 is MNHEY and CDR2 SVGEGT.

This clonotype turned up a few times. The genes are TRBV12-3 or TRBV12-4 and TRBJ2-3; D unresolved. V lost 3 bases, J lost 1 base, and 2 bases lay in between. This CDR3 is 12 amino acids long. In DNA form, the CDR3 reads TGTGCCAGCAGTTTTCGCACAGATACGCAGTATTTT. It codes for CASSFRTDTQYF.

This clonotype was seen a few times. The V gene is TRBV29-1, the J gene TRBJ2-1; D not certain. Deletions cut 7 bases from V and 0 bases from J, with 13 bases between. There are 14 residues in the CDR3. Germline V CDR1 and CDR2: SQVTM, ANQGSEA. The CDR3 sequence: CSAEDLSSYNEQFF. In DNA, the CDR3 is TGCAGCGCCGAGGACCTCAGCTCCTACAATGAGCAGTTCTTC.

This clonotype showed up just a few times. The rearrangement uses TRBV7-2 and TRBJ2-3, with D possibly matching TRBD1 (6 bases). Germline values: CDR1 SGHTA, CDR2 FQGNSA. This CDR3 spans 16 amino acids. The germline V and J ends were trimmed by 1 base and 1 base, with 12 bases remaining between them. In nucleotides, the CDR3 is TGTGCCAGCAGCTTAGGGTGGGGGCCGGGCACAGATACGCAGTATTTT. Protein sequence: CASSLGWGPGTDTQYF.